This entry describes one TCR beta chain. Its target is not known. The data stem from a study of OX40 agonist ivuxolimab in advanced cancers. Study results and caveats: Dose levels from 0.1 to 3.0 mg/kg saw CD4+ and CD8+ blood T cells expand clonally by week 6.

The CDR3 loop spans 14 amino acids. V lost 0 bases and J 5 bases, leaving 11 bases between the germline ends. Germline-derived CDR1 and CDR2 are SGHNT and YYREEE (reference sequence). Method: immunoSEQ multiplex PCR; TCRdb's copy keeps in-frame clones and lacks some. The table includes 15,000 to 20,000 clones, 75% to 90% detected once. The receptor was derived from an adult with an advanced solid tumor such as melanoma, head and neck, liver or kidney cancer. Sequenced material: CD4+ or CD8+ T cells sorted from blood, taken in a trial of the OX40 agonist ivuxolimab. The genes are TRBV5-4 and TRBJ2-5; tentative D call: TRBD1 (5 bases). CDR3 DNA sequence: TGTGCCAGCAGCTTGGATCCAGGGTCGGAGACCCAGTACTTC. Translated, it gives CASSLDPGSETQYF.